This T cell receptor beta chain comes out of a study of blood T cell repertoires in COVID-19. Across the whole study: PBMCs, B-cell-depleted T cells, or T cells were the source of the cDNA or gDNA that made up the material.

Profiling relied on immunoSEQ multiplex PCR, and the TCRdb table lists in-frame clones only, not all of them. The sample includes 59,000 or so clones, 70% to 80% seen only once; the top ten take approximately 3.5%. Trimming shortened V by 3 bases and J by 6 bases, and 12 bases separated the two germline ends. This CDR3 comprises 13 residues. In germline, CDR1 is MNHEY, CDR2 SVGAGI. This sequence originates from a man aged 60 to 75 with acute or convalescent COVID-19. The specimen was peripheral blood. The chain employs TRBV6-5 and TRBJ2-7; weak D call: TRBD2 (6 bases). CDR3 DNA sequence: TGTGCCAGCAGTTATTGGAGGGAACGCGAGCAGTACTTC. The encoded protein is CASSYWREREQYF.